The source of this TCR beta chain is a study of T cell responses to AZD1222 COVID-19 vaccine. Findings of the study overall: Repertoires were sampled only after the peak T cell response. Only a handful of people who got AZD1222 tested seropositive at baseline. Donors in the cohort were predominantly white British and more often female, and clonal diversity was possibly underestimated. Vaccination with two AZD1222 doses was followed by a rise in Spike-specific TCR breadth and depth.

Generated by immunoSEQ multiplex PCR, the TCRdb table keeps only in-frame clones and is missing some. The data contain around 140,000 clones, about 90% of them singletons. Of note for this clone: Its cognate antigen is unknown.

V was pared by 4 bases and J by 7 bases, with 13 bases between. Germline V gene data show CDR1 as SGHTA and CDR2 as FQGNSA. There are 13 residues in the CDR3. Sample: peripheral blood, taken 28 days after the second dose of the MenACWY control vaccine. The V and J genes are TRBV7-2 and TRBJ1-2; D is undetermined. This TCR came from an adult who received the MenACWY meningococcal vaccine as a control. The CDR3 DNA follows: TGTGCCAGCAGCTCCAGGCAGAGTTTTGGCTACACCTTC. This codes for CASSSRQSFGYTF.